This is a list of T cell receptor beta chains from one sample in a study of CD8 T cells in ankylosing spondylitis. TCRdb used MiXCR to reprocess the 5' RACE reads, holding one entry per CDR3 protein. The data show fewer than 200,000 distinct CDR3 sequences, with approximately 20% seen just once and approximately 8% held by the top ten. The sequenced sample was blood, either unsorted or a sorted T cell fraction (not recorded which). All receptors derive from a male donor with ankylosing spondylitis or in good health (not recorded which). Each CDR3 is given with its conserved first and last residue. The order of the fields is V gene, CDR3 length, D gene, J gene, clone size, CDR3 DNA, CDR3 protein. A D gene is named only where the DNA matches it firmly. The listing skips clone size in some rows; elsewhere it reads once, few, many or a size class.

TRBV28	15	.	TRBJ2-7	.	TGTGCCAGCAGCCTATTGACTAAAAGCTCCTACGAGCAGTACTTC	CASSLLTKSSYEQYF
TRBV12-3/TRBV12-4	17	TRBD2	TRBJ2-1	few	TGTGCCAGCAGTTCCGGCCACGGACTAGCGGGGTACCTTGAGCAGTTCTTC	CASSSGHGLAGYLEQFF
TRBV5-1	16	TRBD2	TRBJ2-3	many	TGCGCCAGCAGCTTGGACGTGGGACTAGCGGGAGTGACGCAGTATTTT	CASSLDVGLAGVTQYF
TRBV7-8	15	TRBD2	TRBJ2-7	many	TGTGCCAGCAGCTCCGCTAGCGGGAGGGTATACGAGCAGTACTTC	CASSSASGRVYEQYF
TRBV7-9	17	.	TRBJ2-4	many	TGTGCCAGCAGCTTAGACAGCGTACTCCTTGGCAAAAACATTCAGTACTTC	CASSLDSVLLGKNIQYF
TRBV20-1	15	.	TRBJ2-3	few	TGCAGTGCTAGCTGGGCAGACACTAGCACAGATACGCAGTATTTT	CSASWADTSTDTQYF
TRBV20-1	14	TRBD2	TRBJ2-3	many	TGCAGTGCTAGACCAAGCGGGAGGGTTGATACGCAGTATTTT	CSARPSGRVDTQYF
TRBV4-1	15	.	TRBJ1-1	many	TGCGCCAGCACGGTTAGCCCCATGAGGAACACTGAAGCTTTCTTT	CASTVSPMRNTEAFF
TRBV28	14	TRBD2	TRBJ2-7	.	TGTGCCAGCAGTTTACCGGGACTAACGGACGAGCAGTACTTC	CASSLPGLTDEQYF
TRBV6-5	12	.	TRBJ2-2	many	TGTGCCAGCAGCAGGGATACCGGGGAGCTGTTTTTT	CASSRDTGELFF
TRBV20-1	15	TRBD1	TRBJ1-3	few	TGCAGTGCTATCCCCGGGACAGGCTCTGGAAACACCATATATTTT	CSAIPGTGSGNTIYF
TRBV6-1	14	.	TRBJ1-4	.	TGTGCCAGCAACAGTGGCACGCGGGGGGAAAAACTGTTTTTT	CASNSGTRGEKLFF
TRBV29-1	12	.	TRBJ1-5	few	TGCAGCGTTGGTCATCAAGGCGAACCCCAGCATTTT	CSVGHQGEPQHF
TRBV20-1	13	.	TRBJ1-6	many	TGCAGTGCTAGCTTGACAGTGAATTCACCCCTCCACTTT	CSASLTVNSPLHF
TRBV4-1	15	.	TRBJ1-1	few	TGCGCCAGCAGCCAAGATCTCGGGGGGCCCACTGAAGCTTTCTTT	CASSQDLGGPTEAFF
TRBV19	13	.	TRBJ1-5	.	TGTGCCAGCAAGGACAGAAACAATCAGCCCCAGCATTTT	CASKDRNNQPQHF
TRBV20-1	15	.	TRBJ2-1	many	TGCAGTGCTAGACAGGGCTACGGAAATTACAATGAGCAGTTCTTC	CSARQGYGNYNEQFF
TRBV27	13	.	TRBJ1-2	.	TGTGCCAGCAGTACAACAACATCTTCTGGCTACACCTTC	CASSTTTSSGYTF
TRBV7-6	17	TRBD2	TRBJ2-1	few	TGTGCCAGCAGCTCGGGACCTAAGCGGGAATCCTACAATGAGCAGTTCTTC	CASSSGPKRESYNEQFF
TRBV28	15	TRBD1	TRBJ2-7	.	TGTGCCAGCAGGGAAGCAGGGGGCCGTTCCTACGAGCAGTACTTC	CASREAGGRSYEQYF